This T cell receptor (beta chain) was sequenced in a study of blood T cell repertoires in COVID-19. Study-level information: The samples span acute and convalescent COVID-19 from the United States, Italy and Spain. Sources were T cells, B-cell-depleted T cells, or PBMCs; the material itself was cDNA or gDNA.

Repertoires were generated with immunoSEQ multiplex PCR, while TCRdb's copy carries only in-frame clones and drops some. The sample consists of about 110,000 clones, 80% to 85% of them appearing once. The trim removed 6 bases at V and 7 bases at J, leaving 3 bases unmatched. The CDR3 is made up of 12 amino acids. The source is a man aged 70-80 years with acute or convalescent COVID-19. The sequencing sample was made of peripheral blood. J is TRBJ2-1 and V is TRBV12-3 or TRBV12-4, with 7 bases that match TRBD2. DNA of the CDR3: TGTGCCAGCAGCTCGCGGGGGAATGAGCAGTTCTTC. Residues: CASSSRGNEQFF.